This paragraph covers one T cell receptor (beta chain) sequence. Profiled with immunoSEQ multiplex PCR; TCRdb holds only in-frame clones, not every one. The sample lists 95,000 to 150,000 clones, 85% to 95% occurring once. These data originate in a study of control samples from healthy donors and cancer patients. The CDR3 covers 15 residues. Germline CDR1 is SGHTA and CDR2 is FQGNSA. The V end was cut by 1 base, the J end by 5 bases, with 14 bases between. The receptor comes from a man at least 80 years old with head and neck cancer. Sequencing was carried out using PBMCs. The rearrangement joins TRBV7-2 to TRBJ1-2, with a tentative D call TRBD1 (5 bases). The CDR3 is CASSLGVGGVYGYTF. DNA of the CDR3: TGTGCCAGCAGCTTAGGGGTGGGAGGGGTTTATGGCTACACCTTC.